The clone carrying this T cell receptor beta chain appeared a few times. CD8 cells classed as naive were CD45RO-negative and positively selected for CCR7, excluding terminally differentiated effector memory CD45RA+ cells. This specimen belongs to a study of shared clonotypes between healthy human individuals. In the study overall: The plates for each donor numbered three CD4 naive, three CD4 memory, two CD8 naive and one CD8 memory.

The assay was immunoSEQ multiplex PCR, and TCRdb's table has in-frame clones only and misses some. The sample holds about 2.1 million clones; roughly 93% are singletons and the top ten take more than 1.5%. Germline lookup yields CDR1 SGHDT and CDR2 YYEEEE. This CDR3 comprises 12 residues. The V and J ends lost 4 bases and 6 bases respectively, with 8 bases between them. The sequencing sample was made of naive CD8+ T cells from PBMCs. The chain recombines TRBV5-6 with TRBJ1-5; weak D call: TRBD1 (6 bases). The clonotype was recovered from a man aged 18-30 years in good health. Some clones in this sample may be carry-over from other donors' samples. The CDR3 protein is CASSEGGQPQHF. CDR3 coding DNA: TGTGCCAGCAGCGAAGGGGGTCAGCCCCAGCATTTT. Supplemented by reference TRBV5-6 and TRBJ1-5, the full variable domain reads DAGVTQSPTHLIKTRGQQVTLRCSPKSGHDTVSWYQQALGQGPQFIFQYYEEEERQRGNFPDRFSGHQFPNYSSELNVNALLLGDSALYLCASSEGGQPQHFGDGTRLSIL.